A selection of T cell receptor beta chains follows, all from one sample in a study of T cell responses to AZD1222 COVID-19 vaccine. Clones were sequenced by immunoSEQ multiplex PCR, and TCRdb holds only the in-frame ones, with some missing. This repertoire shows about 150,000 clones, less than 90% found once; its top ten account for around 3%. The sample was peripheral blood, taken on day 0 of AZD1222 vaccination. Receptor source: an adult in good health. CDR3s include the opening cysteine and the closing phenylalanine or tryptophan. D genes are given only for firm matches. For some rows the clone size is stated as once, few or many, or as a class when expanded; others skip it.

v_gene: TRBV19
d_gene: TRBD2
len: 15
abundance: NA
j_gene: TRBJ2-1
CDR3aa: CASSKLAGGYNEQFF
CDR3nt: TGTGCCAGTAGCAAACTAGCGGGGGGGTACAATGAGCAGTTCTTC

v_gene: TRBV12-3/TRBV12-4
d_gene: NA
len: 12
abundance: few
j_gene: TRBJ1-1
CDR3aa: CASSLIYTEAFF
CDR3nt: TGTGCCAGCAGTTTAATCTACACTGAAGCTTTCTTT

v_gene: TRBV6-1
d_gene: NA
len: 13
abundance: NA
j_gene: TRBJ1-2
CDR3aa: CASSELWGGGYTF
CDR3nt: TGTGCCAGCAGTGAATTGTGGGGAGGTGGCTACACCTTC

v_gene: TRBV6-5
d_gene: NA
len: 16
abundance: NA
j_gene: TRBJ1-4
CDR3aa: CASSSGLAGTNEKLFF
CDR3nt: TGTGCCAGCAGTTCCGGATTGGCGGGGACTAATGAAAAACTGTTTTTT

v_gene: TRBV14
d_gene: NA
len: 13
abundance: few
j_gene: TRBJ1-6
CDR3aa: CASSQVLDSPLHF
CDR3nt: TGTGCCAGCAGCCAAGTCCTGGATTCACCCCTCCACTTT

v_gene: TRBV19
d_gene: TRBD1
len: 13
abundance: once
j_gene: TRBJ1-2
CDR3aa: CATETQGAYGYTF
CDR3nt: TGTGCCACAGAGACCCAGGGGGCCTATGGCTACACCTTC

v_gene: TRBV5-4
d_gene: TRBD1
len: 12
abundance: NA
j_gene: TRBJ1-5
CDR3aa: CASSSAGGNQHF
CDR3nt: TGTGCCAGCAGCTCCGCAGGGGGGAACCAGCATTTT

v_gene: TRBV7-8
d_gene: NA
len: 14
abundance: NA
j_gene: TRBJ1-6
CDR3aa: CASSLTTGRSPLHF
CDR3nt: TGTGCCAGCAGCTTGACAACCGGGAGGTCACCCCTCCACTTT

v_gene: TRBV28
d_gene: NA
len: 11
abundance: NA
j_gene: TRBJ1-1
CDR3aa: CASSTWGEAFF
CDR3nt: TGTGCCAGCAGCACTTGGGGTGAAGCTTTCTTT

v_gene: TRBV5-1
d_gene: TRBD1
len: 15
abundance: NA
j_gene: TRBJ1-4
CDR3aa: CASSLQVQGVEKLFF
CDR3nt: TGCGCCAGCAGCTTGCAGGTCCAGGGGGTCGAAAAACTGTTTTTT

v_gene: TRBV10-3
d_gene: NA
len: 13
abundance: once
j_gene: TRBJ1-2
CDR3aa: CAISGVRMDGYTF
CDR3nt: TGTGCCATCAGCGGAGTCCGGATGGATGGCTACACCTTC